Included here is one TCR beta chain sequence, with context. What it binds is not known. The assay was immunoSEQ multiplex PCR, and TCRdb's table has in-frame clones only and misses some. The repertoire consists of about 68,000 clones, with about two thirds occurring once and the leading ten covering roughly 5.9%. Germline assignment: CDR1 MGHRA and CDR2 YSYEKL. The CDR3 length is 17 residues. The ends lost 0 bases at V and 7 bases at J; junction bases unmatched: 15. These data originate in a study of cytotoxic CD8 clonotypes in ibrutinib-treated CLL. Background on the study: Response sampling came at median approximately a year of treatment, ranging roughly 6 to 40 months. General observations from the study: Clonality, elevated at ibrutinib response, dropped back toward baseline at progression.

From cryopreserved PBMCs came 1.5 to 2.5 micrograms of genomic DNA used for TCR beta libraries. The V call is TRBV4-1, the J call TRBJ2-7, with 7 bases lining up with TRBD1. Sequenced material: PBMCs, taken after 12 months of ibrutinib treatment. The sequence derives from a human donor with chronic lymphocytic leukemia. The CDR3 DNA sequence: TGCGCCAGCAGCCAAGATTGGGCCGGGACAGAGGTGCGGGAGCAGTACTTC. Protein: CASSQDWAGTEVREQYF.